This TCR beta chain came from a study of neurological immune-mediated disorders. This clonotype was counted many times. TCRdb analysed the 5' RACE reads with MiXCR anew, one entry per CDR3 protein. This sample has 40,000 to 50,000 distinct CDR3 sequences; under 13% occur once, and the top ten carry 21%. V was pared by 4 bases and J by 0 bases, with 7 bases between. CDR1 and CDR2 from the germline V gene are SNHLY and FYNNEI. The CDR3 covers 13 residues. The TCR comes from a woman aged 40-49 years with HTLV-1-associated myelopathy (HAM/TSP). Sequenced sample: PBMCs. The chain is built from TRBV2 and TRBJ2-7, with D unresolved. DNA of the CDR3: TGTGCCAGCAGTGTTACTATCTCCTACGAGCAGTACTTC. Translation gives CASSVTISYEQYF.